Given below is one T cell receptor beta chain in context. The CDR3 runs to 14 residues. With 0 bases removed from V and 6 bases from J, the gap between germline ends came to 13 bases. Germline CDR1 SGHRS, CDR2 YFSETQ. The data originate from a study of identical twins. TCRdb called the 5' RACE reads again in MiXCR, with one record for every CDR3 protein. This table has nearly 900,000 distinct CDR3 sequences, 9% to 15% appearing once. These same data were also listed under a study on yellow fever vaccine responses in identical twins.

This receptor was taken from a woman between 18 and 29 years old in good health. Specimen: PBMCs. The gene calls are TRBV5-1 and TRBJ2-7; no reliable D call. In DNA form, the CDR3 reads TGCGCCAGCAGCTTGGGTGGCAGCACTTCCGAGCAGTACTTC. It translates to CASSLGGSTSEQYF. Drawing the rest from reference TRBV5-1 and TRBJ2-7, the complete variable domain is KAGVTQTPRYLIKTRGQQVTLSCSPISGHRSVSWYQQTPGQGLQFLFEYFSETQRNKGNFPGRFSGRQFSNSRSEMNVSTLELGDSALYLCASSLGGSTSEQYFGPGTRLTVT.